This T cell receptor (beta chain) was identified in a study of spatial heterogeneity in lung cancer. For the study at large: Detection consistently yielded more beta chains than alpha chains. Study results and limitations: One measure, the expanded intratumoral alpha and beta TCR count, tracked tumor mutation counts. There was tracking of ubiquitous and regional nonsynonymous mutations by the respective counts of ubiquitous and regional expanded TCRs.

There are many counts of this clonotype. The antigen is undetermined. As to time point: sample taken at primary tumor resection. The donor group consisted of roughly 76 patients who had untreated, early-stage non-small cell lung cancer. Individual TCR cDNA molecules each bore their own unique molecular identifier. TCRdb ran MiXCR on the 5' RACE reads and lists one entry per CDR3 protein. The table shows about 17,000 distinct CDR3 sequences, with roughly 5.7% occurring only once. V was clipped by 11 bases and J by 5 bases, with 18 bases between them. This CDR3 contains 13 residues. Germline CDR1 is SGHTA and CDR2 is FQGNSA.

The source was lung tumor tissue, collected at surgery. The rearrangement uses TRBV7-2 and TRBJ1-2; D gene ambiguous. The source is a male donor with early-stage non-small cell lung cancer. CDR3 DNA: TGTGCCGCCGCCGGCACATCGGCGTATGGCTACACCTTC. It yields the protein CAAAGTSAYGYTF.